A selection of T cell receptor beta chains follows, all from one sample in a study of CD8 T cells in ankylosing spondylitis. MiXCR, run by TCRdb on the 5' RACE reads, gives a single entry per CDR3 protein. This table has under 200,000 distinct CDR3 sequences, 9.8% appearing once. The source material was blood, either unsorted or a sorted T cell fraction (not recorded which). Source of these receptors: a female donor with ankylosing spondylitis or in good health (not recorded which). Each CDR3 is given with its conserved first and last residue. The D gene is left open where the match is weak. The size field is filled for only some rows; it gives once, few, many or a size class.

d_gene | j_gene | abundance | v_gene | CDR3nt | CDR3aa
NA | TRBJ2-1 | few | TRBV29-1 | TGCAGCGTTGAGGGCGTCAGCCTCTCCTACAATGAGCAGTTCTTC | CSVEGVSLSYNEQFF
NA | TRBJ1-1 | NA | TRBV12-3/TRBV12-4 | TGTGCCAGCAAGAAACGAGTTGACACTGAAGCTTTCTTT | CASKKRVDTEAFF
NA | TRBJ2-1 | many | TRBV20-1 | TGCAGTGCTACCCCAGGGCGGTACAATGAGCAGTTCTTC | CSATPGRYNEQFF
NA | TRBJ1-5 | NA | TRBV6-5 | TGTGCCAGCAGTTACGAAAATTATAGCAATCAGCCCCAGCATTTT | CASSYENYSNQPQHF
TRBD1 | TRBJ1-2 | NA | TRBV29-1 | TGCAGCACCTGGGACAGGGAACGCGACTATGGCTACACCTTC | CSTWDRERDYGYTF
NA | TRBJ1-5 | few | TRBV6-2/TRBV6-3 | TGTGCCAGCAGTTACTGGGATGGACAGCACAATCAGCCCCAGCATTTT | CASSYWDGQHNQPQHF
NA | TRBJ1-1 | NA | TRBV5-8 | TGTGCCAGCAGACCCTGGGGGGGAAAGACTGAAGCTTTCTTT | CASRPWGGKTEAFF
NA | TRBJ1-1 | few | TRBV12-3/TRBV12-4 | TGTGCCAGCACGGCGGGGCTGAACACTGAAGCTTTCTTT | CASTAGLNTEAFF
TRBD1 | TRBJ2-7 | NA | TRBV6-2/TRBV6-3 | TGTGCCAGCAGTTACGAGACAGGGGTTTACGAGCAGTACTTC | CASSYETGVYEQYF
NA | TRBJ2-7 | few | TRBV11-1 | TGTGCCAGCAGCTTGCAGGGGACGGACGAGCAGTACTTC | CASSLQGTDEQYF